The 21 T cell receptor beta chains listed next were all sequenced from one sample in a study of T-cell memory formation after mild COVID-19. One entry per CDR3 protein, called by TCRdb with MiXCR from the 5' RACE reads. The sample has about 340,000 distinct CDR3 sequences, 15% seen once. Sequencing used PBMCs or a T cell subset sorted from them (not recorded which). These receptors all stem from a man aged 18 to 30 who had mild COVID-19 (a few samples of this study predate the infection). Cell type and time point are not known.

CDR3 sequence reads: CSVEGRGSENIQYF. In DNA, the CDR3 is TGCAGCGTTGAGGGGCGGGGGTCTGAAAACATTCAGTACTTC. The chain combines TRBV29-1 with TRBJ2-4; TRBD2 matches at 7 bases. CDR3 length: 14 residues. Germline V gene lookup returns CDR1 SQVTM and CDR2 ANQGSEA. Losses at the gene ends were 3 bases for V and 5 bases for J; bases not matched to a gene: 7.

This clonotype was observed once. For the CDR3, the DNA is TGCGCCAGCAGCTCCATAGGGTATGCTGAAGCTTTCTTT. As protein: CASSSIGYAEAFF. The chain joins TRBV5-1 to TRBJ1-1; unclear D gene. The CDR3 extends over 13 amino acids. The germline V gene has CDR1 SGHRS and CDR2 YFSETQ. V gave up 3 bases and J gave up 6 bases, with 12 bases separating them.

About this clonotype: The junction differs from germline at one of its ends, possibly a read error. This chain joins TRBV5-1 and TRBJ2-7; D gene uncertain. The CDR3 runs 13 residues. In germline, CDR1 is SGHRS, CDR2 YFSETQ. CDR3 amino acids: CDSKVGFSYEQYF. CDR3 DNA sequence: TGCGACAGCAAGGTCGGATTCTCCTACGAGCAGTACTTC. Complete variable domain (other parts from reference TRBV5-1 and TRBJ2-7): KAGVTQTPRYLIKTRGQQVTLSCSPISGHRSVSWYQQTPGQGLQFLFEYFSETQRNKGNFPGRFSGRQFSNSRSEMNVSTLELGDSALYLCDSKVGFSYEQYFGPGTRLTVT.

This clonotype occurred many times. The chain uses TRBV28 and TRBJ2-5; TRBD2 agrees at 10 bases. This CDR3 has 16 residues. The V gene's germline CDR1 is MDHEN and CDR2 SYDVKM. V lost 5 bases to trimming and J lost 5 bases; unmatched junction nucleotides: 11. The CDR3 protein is CASSVVSGGTWETQYF. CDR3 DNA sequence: TGTGCCAGCAGTGTCGTTAGCGGGGGGACATGGGAGACCCAGTACTTC.

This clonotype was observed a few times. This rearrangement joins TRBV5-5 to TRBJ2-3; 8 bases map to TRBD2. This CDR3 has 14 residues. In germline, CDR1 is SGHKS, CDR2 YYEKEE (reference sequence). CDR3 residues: CASQGLAGLDTQYF. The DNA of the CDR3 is TGTGCTTCTCAGGGGTTAGCGGGGTTAGATACGCAGTATTTT.

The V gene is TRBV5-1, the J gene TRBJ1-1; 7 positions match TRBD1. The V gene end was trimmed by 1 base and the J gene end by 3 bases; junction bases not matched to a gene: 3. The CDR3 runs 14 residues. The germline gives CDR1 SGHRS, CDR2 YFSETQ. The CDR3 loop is CASSLTTGDTEAFF. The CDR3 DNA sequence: TGCGCCAGCAGCTTGACCACAGGGGACACTGAAGCTTTCTTT.

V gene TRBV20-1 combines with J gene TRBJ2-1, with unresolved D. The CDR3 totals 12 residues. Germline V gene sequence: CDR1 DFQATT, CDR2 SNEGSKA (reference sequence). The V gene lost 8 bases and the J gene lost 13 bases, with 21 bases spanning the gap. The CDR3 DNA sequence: TGCAGTTCTACCCCCACCCGGGCCGAACAGTTCTTC. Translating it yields CSSTPTRAEQFF.

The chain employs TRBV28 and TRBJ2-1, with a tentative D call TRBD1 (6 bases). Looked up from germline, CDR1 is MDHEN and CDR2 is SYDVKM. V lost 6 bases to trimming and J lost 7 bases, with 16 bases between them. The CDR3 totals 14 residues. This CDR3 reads CASSLQGWGNEQFF. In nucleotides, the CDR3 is TGTGCCAGCAGCTTACAGGGTTGGGGTAATGAGCAGTTCTTC. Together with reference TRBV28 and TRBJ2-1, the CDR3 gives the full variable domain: DVKVTQSSRYLVKRTGEKVFLECVQDMDHENMFWYRQDPGLGLRLIYFSYDVKMKEKGDIPEGYSVSREKKERFSLILESASTNQTSMYLCASSLQGWGNEQFFGPGTRLTVL.

This chain's CDR3 is CASSWGRETDTQYF. The CDR3 DNA follows: TGTGCCAGCAGTTGGGGCAGGGAAACAGATACGCAGTATTTT. The rearrangement joins TRBV6-2 or TRBV6-3 to TRBJ2-3; a possible D gene is TRBD1 (5 bases). The CDR3 runs 14 residues. V shed 4 bases and J shed 3 bases, with 11 bases lying between them. CDR1 is MNHEY and CDR2 is SVGEGT in the germline V gene.

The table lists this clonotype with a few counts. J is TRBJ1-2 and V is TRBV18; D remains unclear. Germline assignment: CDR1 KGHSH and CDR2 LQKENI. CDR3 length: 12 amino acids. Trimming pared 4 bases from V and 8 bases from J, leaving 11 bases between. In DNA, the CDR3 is TGTGCCAGCTCACTGGATGGGAGCGGCTACACCTTC. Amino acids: CASSLDGSGYTF. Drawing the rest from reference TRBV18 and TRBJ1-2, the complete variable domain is NAGVMQNPRHLVRRRGQEARLRCSPMKGHSHVYWYRQLPEEGLKFMVYLQKENIIDESGMPKERFSAEFPKEGPSILRIQQVVRGDSAAYFCASSLDGSGYTFGSGTRLTVV.

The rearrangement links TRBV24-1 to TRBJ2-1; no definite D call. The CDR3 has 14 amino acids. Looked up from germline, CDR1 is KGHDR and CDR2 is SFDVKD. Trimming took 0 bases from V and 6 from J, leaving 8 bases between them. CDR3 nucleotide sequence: TGTGCCACCAGTGATTTGGCTGGCCCCAATGAGCAGTTCTTC. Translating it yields CATSDLAGPNEQFF.

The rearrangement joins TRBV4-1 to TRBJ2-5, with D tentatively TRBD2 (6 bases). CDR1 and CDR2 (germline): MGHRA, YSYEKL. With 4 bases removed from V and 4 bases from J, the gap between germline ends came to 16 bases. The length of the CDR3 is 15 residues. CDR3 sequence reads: CASSPRTAGLETQYF. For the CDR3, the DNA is TGCGCCAGCAGCCCCCGCACGGCGGGGCTAGAGACCCAGTACTTC.

This chain's CDR3 is CASSAPGLYGYTF. The CDR3 coding sequence is TGTGCCAGCAGCGCCCCGGGACTCTATGGCTACACCTTC. V is TRBV12-3 or TRBV12-4 and J is TRBJ1-2; D is perhaps TRBD1 (5 bases). The CDR3 spans 13 residues. The V end lost 6 bases, the J end lost 4 bases, and 12 bases lay between the germline ends.

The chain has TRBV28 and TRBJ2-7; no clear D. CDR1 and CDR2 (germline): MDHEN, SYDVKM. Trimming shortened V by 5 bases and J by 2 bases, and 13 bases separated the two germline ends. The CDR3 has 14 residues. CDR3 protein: CASSLGVIPYEQYV. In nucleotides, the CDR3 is TGTGCCAGCAGTCTGGGTGTCATTCCCTACGAGCAGTACGTC.

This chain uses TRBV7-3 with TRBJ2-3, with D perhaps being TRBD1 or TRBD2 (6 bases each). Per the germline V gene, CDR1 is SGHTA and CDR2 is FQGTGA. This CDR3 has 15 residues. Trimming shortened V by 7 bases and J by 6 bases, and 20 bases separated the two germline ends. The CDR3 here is CASTMFGGTTDTQYF. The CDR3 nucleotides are TGTGCCAGCACTATGTTCGGGGGCACAACCGATACGCAGTATTTT.

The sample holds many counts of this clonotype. CDR3 sequence reads: CASSLAVTGELFF. CDR3 nucleotide sequence: TGTGCCAGCAGCCTAGCGGTCACCGGGGAGCTGTTTTTT. This chain joins TRBV11-3 and TRBJ2-2, with TRBD2 matching over 7 bases. The ends lost 5 bases at V and 4 bases at J; junction bases unmatched: 1. The CDR3 totals 13 residues. Germline lookup yields CDR1 SGHNT and CDR2 YENEEA.

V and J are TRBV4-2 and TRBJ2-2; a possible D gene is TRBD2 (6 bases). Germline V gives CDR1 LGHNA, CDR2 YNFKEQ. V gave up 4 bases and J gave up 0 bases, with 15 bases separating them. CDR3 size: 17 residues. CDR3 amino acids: CASSRQGPGANTGELFF. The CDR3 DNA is TGTGCCAGCAGCCGACAAGGCCCGGGGGCGAACACCGGGGAGCTGTTTTTT.

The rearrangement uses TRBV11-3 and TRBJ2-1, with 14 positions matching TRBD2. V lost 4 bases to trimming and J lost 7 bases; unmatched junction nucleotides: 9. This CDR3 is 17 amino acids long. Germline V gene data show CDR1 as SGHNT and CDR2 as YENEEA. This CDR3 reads CASSSGLAGGEFNEQFF. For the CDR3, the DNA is TGTGCCAGCAGCTCAGGACTAGCGGGGGGTGAGTTTAATGAGCAGTTCTTC.

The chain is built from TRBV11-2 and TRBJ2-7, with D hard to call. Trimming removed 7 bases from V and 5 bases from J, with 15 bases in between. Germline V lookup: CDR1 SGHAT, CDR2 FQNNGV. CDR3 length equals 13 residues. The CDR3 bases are TGTGCCAGCACCGTTGATAGGTTCCACGAGCAGTACTTC. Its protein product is CASTVDRFHEQYF.

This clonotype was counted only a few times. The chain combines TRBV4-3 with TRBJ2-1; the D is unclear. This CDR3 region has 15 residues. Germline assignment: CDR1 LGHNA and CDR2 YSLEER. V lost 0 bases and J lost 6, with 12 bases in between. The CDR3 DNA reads TGCGCCAGCAGCCAAGAAGTTACCAGCAGCAATGAGCAGTTCTTC. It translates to CASSQEVTSSNEQFF.

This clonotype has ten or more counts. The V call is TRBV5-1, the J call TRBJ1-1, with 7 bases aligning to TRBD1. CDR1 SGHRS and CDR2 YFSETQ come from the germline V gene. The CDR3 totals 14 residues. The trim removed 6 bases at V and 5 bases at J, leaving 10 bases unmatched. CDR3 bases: TGCGCCAGCACCCTTACAGGGGAATTTACTGAAGCTTTCTTT. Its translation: CASTLTGEFTEAFF.